There are a few counts of the clone carrying this T cell receptor beta chain. This sample stems from a study of T cells after yellow fever vaccination. The CDR3 has 15 residues. Trimming removed 1 base at V and 0 bases at J, with 10 bases between. CDR1 is MNHEY and CDR2 is SVGEGT in the germline V gene. TCRdb called the 5' RACE reads again in MiXCR, with one record for every CDR3 protein. This repertoire shows about 50,000 distinct CDR3 sequences, 7.4% found once; its top ten account for 25% to 30%. This rearrangement joins TRBV6-2 or TRBV6-3 to TRBJ2-7, with D uncertain. This clonotype was obtained from a man in his late teens or twenties who received the YFV17D yellow fever vaccine. Sequencing was performed on CD8+ T cells sorted from PBMCs, taken approximately 15 days after the first yellow fever vaccination. The CDR3 DNA is TGTGCCAGCAGTTACTTCGGTACGACCTCCTACGAGCAGTACTTC. This gives the protein CASSYFGTTSYEQYF.